This T cell receptor (beta chain) was observed in a study of a mutant IDH1 vaccine in newly diagnosed glioma. Background on the study: Vaccination of patients was performed eight times, in weeks 1, 3, 5, 7, 11, 15, 19 and 23. The earlier regimen, radiotherapy, temozolomide, or both, was most often both.

The CDR3 sequence is 13 residues long. With 2 bases removed from V and 1 base from J, the gap between germline ends came to 3 bases. The germline V gene encodes CDR1 MNHEY and CDR2 SMNVEV (reference sequence). Indicated time point: week 11, during vaccination. With topical imiquimod, each dose of the vaccine consisted of 300 ug of mutant IDH1 20-mer peptide. Here immunoSEQ multiplex PCR was the method, and the copy in TCRdb shows in-frame clones only, minus some. The data contain 35,000 or so clones, over 70% of them singletons. This clone was detected only a few times. What it recognizes is unknown. This TCR came from a woman in her 30s with glioma. Some clones in this sample may be carry-over from other donors' samples. The input for sequencing was peripheral blood mononuclear cells (PBMCs), taken from a glioma patient whose treatment included an IDH1 peptide vaccine. The chain couples TRBV27 to TRBJ1-5; D unclear. CDR3 in amino acids: CASSLGSNQPQHF. The CDR3, as DNA: TGTGCCAGCAGTTTAGGGAGCAATCAGCCCCAGCATTTT.